These T cell receptor beta chains were read from a single sample in a study of T cell changes during pregnancy in multiple sclerosis. Data came from immunoSEQ multiplex PCR; TCRdb stores just in-frame clones and leaves some out. Among 100,000 or so clones listed, about 94% were seen once. Sequenced here: peripheral blood, sampled before pregnancy. The origin of the receptors is a female donor with multiple sclerosis, enrolled in a pregnancy study. The CDR3 runs from the conserved cysteine through the conserved F or W. Each record gives: J gene, V gene, clone size, D gene, CDR3 DNA, CDR3 protein. A D gene is named only where the DNA matches it firmly. Clone size is stated in some rows and not others, as once, few, many or a class when expanded.

>TRBJ2-7|TRBV13|-|TRBD1
TGTGCCAGCAGCTTAGGCCAGGACAGGGCTAACTCCTACGAGCAGTACTTC
CASSLGQDRANSYEQYF
>TRBJ2-5|TRBV18|-|-
TGTGCCAGCTCACCATCTAGCCAGCCAGAGACCCAGTACTTC
CASSPSSQPETQYF
>TRBJ2-7|TRBV27|-|TRBD1
TGTGCCAGCAGTTCGACAGGGGACTACGAGCAGTACTTC
CASSSTGDYEQYF
>TRBJ1-2|TRBV11-3|-|TRBD1
TGTGCCAGCAGCTCCCTCCCGTTACAGGGGGAAAACTATGGCTACACCTTC
CASSSLPLQGENYGYTF
>TRBJ2-7|TRBV7-2|-|-
TGTGCCAGCAGCTTAGTGGGGGGAGCGGACGAGCAGTACTTC
CASSLVGGADEQYF
>TRBJ1-1|TRBV7-3|-|-
TGTGCCAGCAGCCGCGGGGGGGGTATAGCTTTCTTT
CASSRGGGIAFF
>TRBJ2-6|TRBV19|-|TRBD2
TGTGCCAGTACCCCGGGAGGCTCTGGGGCCAACGTCCTGACTTTC
CASTPGGSGANVLTF
>TRBJ2-7|TRBV7-9|-|-
TGTGCCAGCAGCCACGAGACTAAGTCCTACGAGCAGTACTTC
CASSHETKSYEQYF
>TRBJ2-7|TRBV7-2|-|TRBD2
TGTGCCAGCAGCTCACCTAGCGGTTACGAGCAGTACTTC
CASSSPSGYEQYF
>TRBJ1-4|TRBV18|-|-
TGTGCCAGCTCACCCGGGACTGGTGGAACTAATGAAAAACTGTTTTTT
CASSPGTGGTNEKLFF
>TRBJ2-2|TRBV25-1|-|TRBD1
TGTGCCACCACAGGGGGCCACACCGGGGAGCTGTTTTTT
CATTGGHTGELFF
>TRBJ1-1|TRBV5-6|-|TRBD1
TGTGCCAGCAGGGAGACAGGGGTGAACACTGAAGCTTTCTTT
CASRETGVNTEAFF
>TRBJ2-7|TRBV5-1|-|-
TGCGCCAGCAGCTTGGCGGTCGGCGGGACCGGTGTGCAGTACTTC
CASSLAVGGTGVQYF
>TRBJ2-1|TRBV13|-|-
TGTGCCAGCAGCTCCAGACAGGTTCTTTCCTACAATGAGCAGTTCTTC
CASSSRQVLSYNEQFF
>TRBJ2-5|TRBV7-9|once|TRBD1
TGTGCCAGCAGCTTAGCGGGGGGACAGGGGGAATTGGAGACCCAGTACTTC
CASSLAGGQGELETQYF
>TRBJ2-1|TRBV4-2|-|TRBD2
TGTGCCAGCAGCCAGAAGGGCCCGGGACTAGCGGGTGTGGAGCAGTTCTTC
CASSQKGPGLAGVEQFF
>TRBJ2-7|TRBV19|-|-
TGTGCCAGTAGTATGGACGCTAGCTCGCCAGGGTACTTC
CASSMDASSPGYF
>TRBJ1-5|TRBV28|few|-
TGTGCCAGCACCCCCTCGGAGCAGCCCCAGCATTTT
CASTPSEQPQHF
>TRBJ2-5|TRBV25-1|-|-
TGTGCCAGCAGTGAATGGAGGGGACAAGAGACCCAGTACTTC
CASSEWRGQETQYF